This record concerns one TCR beta chain sequence. What it recognizes is unknown. This CDR3 comprises 19 residues. The V and J ends lost 3 bases and 7 bases, in that order; junction bases with no gene match: 18. Germline V gene lookup returns CDR1 KGHSH and CDR2 LQKENI. Measured with immunoSEQ multiplex PCR; TCRdb has only the in-frame clones, and not every one. The table lists fewer than 180,000 clones, 85% to 95% of them singletons. The entry originates in a study of T cell responses to AZD1222 COVID-19 vaccine. Study-wide points: Two doses of AZD1222 preceded a rise in Spike-specific TCR breadth and depth.

The sample in question was peripheral blood, obtained on day 0 of AZD1222 vaccination. The chain links TRBV18 to TRBJ2-1, with 10 bases aligning to TRBD2. This receptor was taken from an adult in good health. The CDR3 here is CASSPRNAPLAGDGNEQFF. In DNA form, the CDR3 reads TGTGCCAGCTCACCGCGCAACGCTCCCCTAGCGGGAGACGGGAATGAGCAGTTCTTC.